The 31 T cell receptor beta chains given below trace back to one sample, sequenced in a study of CD8+ T cells in alopecia areata. Extracted RNA was reverse transcribed, and the resulting cDNA served as sequencing template. Clones were sequenced by immunoSEQ multiplex PCR, and TCRdb holds only the in-frame ones, with some missing. The sample carries about 23,000 clones, under 60% recorded once. The sample consisted of NKG2D-high CD8+ T cells sorted from blood. All receptors derive from a human donor with alopecia areata.

The chain couples TRBV28 to TRBJ2-7; tentative D call: TRBD1 (5 bases). CDR3 length: 13 residues. Germline V gene lookup returns CDR1 MDHEN and CDR2 SYDVKM. Between the trimmed V and J ends, which lost 4 bases and 3 bases, there was a span of 10 bases. CDR3: CASSWTYSYEQYF. CDR3 sequence (DNA): TGTGCCAGCAGTTGGACATATAGCTACGAGCAGTACTTC.

In its sample, this clone was seen a few times. V and J are TRBV7-3 and TRBJ2-7; the match to TRBD2 covers 8 bases. The CDR3 is made up of 16 amino acids. Germline CDR1 reads SGHTA; CDR2 reads FQGTGA. V shed 5 bases, J shed 2 bases, and the junction held 11 bases outside the gene matches. This CDR3 is CASSQEGGRPAYEQYF. The DNA for the CDR3 is TGTGCCAGCAGCCAAGAGGGCGGGAGGCCGGCCTACGAGCAGTACTTC.

This clone was observed at least ten times. This chain links TRBV28 with TRBJ2-5, with D tentatively TRBD1 or TRBD2 (5 bases each). The CDR3 covers 15 residues. Trimming cost V 6 bases and J 1 base, with 15 bases left between them. Germline assignment: CDR1 MDHEN and CDR2 SYDVKM. This chain's CDR3 is CASSPPGPPQETQYF. CDR3 bases: TGTGCCAGCAGCCCTCCGGGACCTCCCCAAGAGACCCAGTACTTC. Looking up the rest from reference TRBV28 and TRBJ2-5 gives the full variable domain: DVKVTQSSRYLVKRTGEKVFLECVQDMDHENMFWYRQDPGLGLRLIYFSYDVKMKEKGDIPEGYSVSREKKERFSLILESASTNQTSMYLCASSPPGPPQETQYFGPGTRLLVL.

This clone was seen a few times. V and J are TRBV7-9 and TRBJ2-7, with no clear D. Germline-derived CDR1 and CDR2 are SEHNR and FQNEAQ (reference sequence). Trimming left V 2 bases short and J 3 bases short, with 8 bases between. The CDR3 sequence is 13 residues long. The CDR3 sequence: CASSLSHNYEQYF. The CDR3 DNA reads TGTGCCAGCAGCTTAAGCCACAACTACGAGCAGTACTTC.

Remarks on this clone: A clone one base away is much larger, so this may be a read error. The chain joins TRBV2 to TRBJ2-7; no firm D call. V lost 5 bases and J 0 bases, leaving 2 bases between the germline ends. Germline V gene lookup returns CDR1 SNHLY and CDR2 FYNNEI. The CDR3 covers 11 residues. CDR3 DNA: TGTGCCAGCAGTCCCTCCTACGAGCAGTACTTC. This encodes CASSPSYEQYF.

V gene TRBV6-6 combines with J gene TRBJ2-1; D gene uncertain. V lost 2 bases and J 12 bases, leaving 11 bases between the germline ends. The CDR3 sequence is 12 residues long. Germline V gene sequence: CDR1 MNHNY, CDR2 SVGAGI (reference sequence). The CDR3 DNA reads as TGTGCCAGCAGTTACGAGCTAAGGAGGCAGTTCTTC. It is translated as CASSYELRRQFF.

This sequence joins TRBV4-1 and TRBJ2-7; 8 nucleotides agree with TRBD1. The CDR3 has 13 amino acids. Trimming removed 4 bases from V and 3 bases from J; junction bases left unmatched: 2. The V gene's germline CDR1 is MGHRA and CDR2 YSYEKL. CDR3 coding DNA: TGCGCCAGCAGCCGGACAGGGAGCTACGAGCAGTACTTC. This gives the protein CASSRTGSYEQYF.

The table lists this clone with a count of one. The chain links TRBV13 to TRBJ2-2, with unresolved D. The V end was cut by 3 bases, the J end by 5 bases, with 1 base between. The germline V gene encodes CDR1 PRHDT and CDR2 FYEKMQ (reference sequence). This CDR3 region has 11 residues. The CDR3 DNA sequence: TGTGCCAGCAGCTTTACCGGGGAGCTGTTTTTT. Translation: CASSFTGELFF.

This clone has just a few counts. The rearrangement links TRBV6-6 to TRBJ2-1, with D uncertain. The V and J ends lost 0 bases and 9 bases respectively, with 9 bases between them. The CDR3 has 13 amino acids. Germline CDR1 reads MNHNY; CDR2 reads SVGAGI (reference sequence). DNA for the CDR3: TGTGCCAGCAGTTACTCGTTGGTGGGTGAGCAGTTCTTC. Encoded protein: CASSYSLVGEQFF.

The CDR3 nucleotides are TGCAGCGTCCCCGGCGGGATGAAGGACAATGAGCAGTTCTTC. It encodes CSVPGGMKDNEQFF. The V and J genes are TRBV29-1 and TRBJ2-1, with a possible D match to TRBD2 (6 bases). The CDR3 is 14 residues long. In germline, CDR1 is SQVTM, CDR2 ANQGSEA. Trimming shortened V by 6 bases and J by 5 bases, and 17 bases separated the two germline ends.

The gene calls are TRBV6-5 and TRBJ2-7; D unresolved. CDR3 length equals 11 residues. Germline V gene sequence: CDR1 MNHEY, CDR2 SVGAGI. Trimming pared 8 bases from V and 0 bases from J, leaving 5 bases between. The CDR3 region has the DNA TGTGCCAGCGGTGACTCCTACGAGCAGTACTTC. It translates to CASGDSYEQYF.

The chain employs TRBV13 and TRBJ1-2, with 7 bases lining up with TRBD1. The CDR3 loop spans 16 amino acids. With V trimmed by 5 bases and J by 4 bases, 13 bases remained unmatched. Germline lookup yields CDR1 PRHDT and CDR2 FYEKMQ (reference sequence). The DNA for the CDR3 is TGTGCCAGCAGCCCCTGGGACAGTCGACTTTTCTATGGCTACACCTTC. Residues: CASSPWDSRLFYGYTF.

This clone was seen a few times. V and J are TRBV4-1 and TRBJ2-5; TRBD1 aligns across 7 bases. With 0 bases clipped from V and 5 bases from J, the junction kept 6 bases outside the gene matches. The germline CDR1 and CDR2 sequences are MGHRA and YSYEKL. This CDR3 contains 15 residues. The CDR3 reads CASSQEGGWGETQYF. The CDR3 DNA is TGCGCCAGCAGCCAAGAAGGGGGCTGGGGGGAGACCCAGTACTTC.

This clone has only a few counts. The V gene is TRBV6-5, the J gene TRBJ1-1; 10 positions agree with TRBD1. CDR1 and CDR2 from the germline V gene are MNHEY and SVGAGI. This CDR3 contains 14 residues. V gave up 6 bases and J gave up 3 bases; unmatched junction bases: 4. CDR3 residues: CASSPGQGYTEAFF. CDR3 coding DNA: TGTGCCAGCAGCCCGGGACAGGGGTACACTGAAGCTTTCTTT.

This clone was seen only a few times. The chain links TRBV9 to TRBJ2-3, with 11 bases aligning to TRBD2. This CDR3 is 16 amino acids long. The V and J ends lost 4 bases and 2 bases, in that order; junction bases with no gene match: 6. CDR1 and CDR2 (germline): SGDLS, YYNGEE. CDR3 bases: TGTGCCAGCAGCCCGGGGACTAGCGGAAACACAGATACGCAGTATTTT. This gives the protein CASSPGTSGNTDTQYF.

The chain carries TRBV10-3 and TRBJ2-7; perhaps TRBD2 as D (6 bases). Per germline, CDR1 ENHRY and CDR2 SYGVKD. The CDR3 loop spans 14 amino acids. V lost 4 bases, J lost 2 bases, and 12 bases lay in between. The CDR3 coding sequence is TGTGCCATCAGTGGGGCGGGACGGCCCTACGAGCAGTACTTC. Translation gives CAISGAGRPYEQYF.

This chain joins TRBV7-3 and TRBJ2-2; D unresolved. Trimming shortened V by 3 bases and J by 4 bases, and 9 bases separated the two germline ends. The CDR3 has 14 residues. Germline V gene lookup returns CDR1 SGHTA and CDR2 FQGTGA. The CDR3 nucleotides are TGTGCCAGCAGCTTTCCCAGAGGCACCGGGGAGCTGTTTTTT. This gives the protein CASSFPRGTGELFF.

There are a few counts of this clone. This rearrangement joins TRBV7-9 to TRBJ2-7; TRBD2 matches at 13 bases. With V trimmed by 5 bases and J by 2 bases, 9 bases remained unmatched. The CDR3 is made up of 17 amino acids. Germline V gene lookup returns CDR1 SEHNR and CDR2 FQNEAQ (reference sequence). Here the CDR3 DNA reads TGTGCCAGCAGCCCAGGACTAGCGGGGGCGTTAGCCTACGAGCAGTACTTC. Protein sequence: CASSPGLAGALAYEQYF.

The chain recombines TRBV7-9 with TRBJ2-5, with 11 bases identical to TRBD2. The CDR3 loop spans 16 amino acids. Germline V gene lookup returns CDR1 SEHNR and CDR2 FQNEAQ (reference sequence). The V and J ends lost 0 bases and 7 bases, in that order; junction bases with no gene match: 7. The chain's CDR3 is CASSLASGRGPTTQYF. The CDR3, as DNA: TGTGCCAGCAGCTTAGCTAGCGGGAGGGGCCCAACGACCCAGTACTTC.

The rearrangement uses TRBV25-1 and TRBJ2-2; D uncertain. The germline gives CDR1 MGHDK, CDR2 SYGVNS. There are 13 residues in the CDR3. V was clipped by 1 base and J by 2 bases, with 2 bases between them. CDR3 DNA: TGTGCCAGCAGTGAATTAAACACCGGGGAGCTGTTTTTT. Its translation: CASSELNTGELFF.

CDR3 sequence (DNA): TGTGCCAGTAGTATTGGACAGAATCCCTACTATGGCTACACCTTC. Its protein product is CASSIGQNPYYGYTF. V is TRBV19 and J is TRBJ1-2; weak D call: TRBD1 (6 bases). The length of the CDR3 is 15 residues. Trimming shortened V by 3 bases and J by 3 bases, and 14 bases separated the two germline ends. Germline values: CDR1 LNHDA, CDR2 SQIVND (reference sequence).

The chain combines TRBV2 with TRBJ1-3, with D tentatively TRBD1 (6 bases). V was clipped by 8 bases and J by 0 bases, with 17 bases between them. The germline V gene encodes CDR1 SNHLY and CDR2 FYNNEI. The CDR3 runs to 16 residues. CDR3 nucleotides: TGTGCCAGCGGTGCTTTGGACAGCACCTCTGGAAACACCATATATTTT. Its protein product is CASGALDSTSGNTIYF.

The J gene is TRBJ2-3, the V gene TRBV29-1, with D possibly being TRBD1 (6 bases). The CDR3 has 15 amino acids. Germline-derived CDR1 and CDR2 are SQVTM and ANQGSEA. Trimming pared 2 bases from V and 5 bases from J, leaving 17 bases between. The CDR3 coding sequence is TGCAGCGTTGAATTCAGGGGCCCACCGGGAGATACGCAGTATTTT. It specifies CSVEFRGPPGDTQYF.

This clone showed up just once. This chain joins TRBV4-1 and TRBJ2-7, with 9 bases aligning to TRBD2. CDR1 and CDR2 (germline): MGHRA, YSYEKL. This CDR3 region has 15 residues. J was trimmed by 0 bases and V by 2 bases; bases with no gene match: 2. The CDR3 sequence: CASSQISGSSYEQYF. As DNA, the CDR3 is TGCGCCAGCAGCCAAATTAGCGGGAGCTCCTACGAGCAGTACTTC.

The rearrangement uses TRBV29-1 and TRBJ2-7; 7 bases map to TRBD2. Germline loops: CDR1 SQVTM, CDR2 ANQGSEA. This CDR3 has 13 amino acids. V lost 6 bases to trimming and J lost 4 bases; unmatched junction nucleotides: 9. The CDR3 loop is CSVGSGIGYEQYF. CDR3 DNA sequence: TGCAGCGTGGGGAGCGGGATCGGATACGAGCAGTACTTC.

J is TRBJ2-7 and V is TRBV14; 10 positions match TRBD2. The CDR3 extends over 17 amino acids. With 1 base clipped from V and 2 bases from J, the junction kept 8 bases outside the gene matches. Germline-derived CDR1 and CDR2 are SGHDN and FVKESK. CDR3 bases: TGTGCCAGCAGCCAAGGTTTCAGCGGGAGGGCGGCCTACGAGCAGTACTTC. It translates to CASSQGFSGRAAYEQYF.

This clone was observed a few times. This chain uses TRBV28 with TRBJ1-5; 7 bases agree with TRBD1. Trimming removed 3 bases from V and 0 bases from J; junction bases left unmatched: 11. There are 18 residues in the CDR3. Germline values: CDR1 MDHEN, CDR2 SYDVKM. The CDR3 DNA is TGTGCCAGCAGTTTGCTGGACAGGATGGGATATAGCAATCAGCCCCAGCATTTT. It is translated as CASSLLDRMGYSNQPQHF. Full variable domain (remainder filled in from reference TRBV28 and TRBJ1-5): DVKVTQSSRYLVKRTGEKVFLECVQDMDHENMFWYRQDPGLGLRLIYFSYDVKMKEKGDIPEGYSVSREKKERFSLILESASTNQTSMYLCASSLLDRMGYSNQPQHFGDGTRLSIL.

This chain connects TRBV5-1 to TRBJ2-7, with 9 bases that match TRBD1. The CDR3 totals 15 residues. CDR1 is SGHRS, CDR2 YFSETQ, per germline. Trimming removed 2 bases from V and 2 bases from J; junction bases left unmatched: 5. CDR3 nucleotides: TGCGCCAGCAGCTTACCGGGACAGGGAACCTACGAGCAGTACTTC. It encodes CASSLPGQGTYEQYF.

The chain carries TRBV2 and TRBJ2-7; tentative D call: TRBD2 (6 bases). CDR1 and CDR2 (germline): SNHLY, FYNNEI. The CDR3 length is 12 residues. Trimming removed 6 bases at V and 2 bases at J, with 8 bases between. CDR3 DNA sequence: TGTGCCAGCAGGGGCGGGGCCTACGAGCAGTACTTC. As protein: CASRGGAYEQYF.

The sample holds a few counts of this clone. The CDR3 bases are TGTGCCATCAGTGGAGGTCTTTCTGGAAACACCATATATTTT. Protein product: CAISGGLSGNTIYF. The V and J genes are TRBV10-3 and TRBJ1-3; D call uncertain. The CDR3 covers 14 residues. Germline CDR1 and CDR2: ENHRY and SYGVKD. Trimming took 4 bases from V and 1 from J, leaving 8 bases between them.

The chain is built from TRBV14 and TRBJ2-1; TRBD1 might be the D (5 bases). The CDR3 consists of 16 residues. Germline CDR1 and CDR2: SGHDN and FVKESK. Trimming shortened V by 1 base and J by 5 bases, and 15 bases separated the two germline ends. The CDR3 sequence is CASSQGPDNPDNEQFF. The CDR3 DNA follows: TGTGCCAGCAGCCAAGGTCCGGACAACCCTGACAATGAGCAGTTCTTC.